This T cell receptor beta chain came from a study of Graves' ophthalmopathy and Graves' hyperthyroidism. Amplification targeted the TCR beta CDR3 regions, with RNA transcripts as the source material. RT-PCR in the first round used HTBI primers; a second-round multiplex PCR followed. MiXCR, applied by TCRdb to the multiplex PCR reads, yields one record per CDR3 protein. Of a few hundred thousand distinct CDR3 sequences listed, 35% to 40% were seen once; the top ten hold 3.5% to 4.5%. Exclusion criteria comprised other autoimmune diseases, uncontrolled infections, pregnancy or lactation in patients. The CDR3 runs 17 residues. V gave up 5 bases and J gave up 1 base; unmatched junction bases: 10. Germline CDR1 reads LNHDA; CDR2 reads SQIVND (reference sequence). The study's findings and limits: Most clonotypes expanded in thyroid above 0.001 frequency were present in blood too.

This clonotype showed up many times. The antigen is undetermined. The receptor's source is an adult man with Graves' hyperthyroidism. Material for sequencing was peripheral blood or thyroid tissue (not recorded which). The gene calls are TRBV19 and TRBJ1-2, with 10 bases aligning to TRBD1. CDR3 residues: CASSSAGRDRGNYGYTF. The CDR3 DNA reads TGTGCCAGTAGTTCGGCTGGCCGGGACAGGGGTAACTATGGCTACACCTTC.